This T cell receptor beta chain comes out of a study of blood T cell repertoires in COVID-19. Per germline, CDR1 MNHNS and CDR2 SASEGT. This CDR3 is built from 17 residues. The V and J ends lost 7 bases and 3 bases, in that order; junction bases with no gene match: 15. This table comes from immunoSEQ multiplex PCR, and its TCRdb copy is limited to in-frame clones, with some not included. The data show fewer than 350,000 clones, about 89% seen once. The chain recombines TRBV6-1 with TRBJ2-3; 8 nucleotides agree with TRBD1. The source of this sequence is a man aged 40-49 years with acute or convalescent COVID-19. Source material: peripheral blood. The CDR3 region has the DNA TGTGCCAGCACTGAGAATCCCCGGGACAGGAGAACAGATACGCAGTATTTT. Amino acids: CASTENPRDRRTDTQYF.